The present T cell receptor (beta chain) was sequenced within a study of blood T cell repertoires in COVID-19. The germline V and J ends were trimmed by 4 bases and 8 bases, with 24 bases remaining between them. Germline assignment: CDR1 LGHDT and CDR2 YNNKEL (reference sequence). The CDR3 runs 17 residues. Original handling: Amplification of reference gene primers was used by the study to estimate nucleated cell counts. Produced via immunoSEQ multiplex PCR; TCRdb's table is partial and in-frame only. That table is the source of V, J and clone size, and D and trimming were worked out from the DNA. Here the sample spans about 160,000 clones, about 85% being singletons.

This clonotype originated in a human donor with acute or convalescent COVID-19. The donor label of this sample is uncertain. The sequenced sample consisted of peripheral blood. This sequence joins TRBV3-1 (or the pseudogene TRBV3-2) and TRBJ2-1, with TRBD2 as a possible D gene (7 bases). The chain's CDR3 is CASSLNLGGGSRDEQFF. The CDR3 coding sequence is TGTGCCAGCAGCCTCAATCTAGGGGGGGGTAGTCGGGATGAGCAGTTCTTC.